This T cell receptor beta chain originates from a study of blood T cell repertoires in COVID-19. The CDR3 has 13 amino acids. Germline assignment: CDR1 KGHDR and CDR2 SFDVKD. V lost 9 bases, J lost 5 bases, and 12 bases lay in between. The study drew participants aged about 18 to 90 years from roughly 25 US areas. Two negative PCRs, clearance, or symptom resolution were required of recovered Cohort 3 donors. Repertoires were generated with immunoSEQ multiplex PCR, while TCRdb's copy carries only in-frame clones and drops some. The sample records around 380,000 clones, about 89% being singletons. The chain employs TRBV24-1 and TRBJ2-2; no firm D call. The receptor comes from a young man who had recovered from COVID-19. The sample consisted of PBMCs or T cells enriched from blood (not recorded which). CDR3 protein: CATEGWATGELFF. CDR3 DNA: TGTGCCACCGAAGGTTGGGCTACCGGGGAGCTGTTTTTT.